Following are 19 T cell receptor beta chains from one sample sequenced in a study of cytomegalovirus exposure and HLA in healthy donors. The study ran its PCR with 60 Vbeta and 13 Jbeta primers. Sequenced by immunoSEQ multiplex PCR; TCRdb stores in-frame clones only, minus some. The sample has approximately 120,000 clones, roughly 76% seen once. Source material: PBMCs. These receptors were taken from a woman aged 55-69 years in good health and CMV-seropositive.

This clone was found once. The V gene is TRBV9, the J gene TRBJ2-5; TRBD2 matches at 15 bases. This CDR3 has 17 amino acids. CDR1 and CDR2 from the germline V gene are SGDLS and YYNGEE. V shed 3 bases and J 5 bases; nucleotides not matched to a gene: 8. CDR3 loop: CASSGGRTSGRGETQYF. The CDR3 nucleotides are TGTGCCAGCAGCGGGGGACGGACTAGCGGGAGGGGGGAGACCCAGTACTTC.

The rearrangement links TRBV6-4 to TRBJ1-1; unclear D gene. V lost 4 bases and J lost 0, with 6 bases in between. This CDR3 has 13 amino acids. Germline CDR1 MRHNA, CDR2 SNTAGT. CDR3 amino acids: CASSATVNTEAFF. CDR3 DNA: TGTGCCAGCAGTGCCACGGTGAACACTGAAGCTTTCTTT.

V and J are TRBV7-2 and TRBJ1-2; tentatively, D is TRBD1 (5 bases). Between the trimmed V and J ends, which lost 1 base and 14 bases, there was a span of 20 bases. CDR3 length: 14 amino acids. The germline CDR1 and CDR2 sequences are SGHTA and FQGNSA. CDR3 protein: CASSLEGSTGVYTF. The CDR3 nucleotides read TGTGCCAGCAGCTTAGAGGGGTCTACTGGGGTTTATACCTTC.

The rearrangement joins TRBV19 to TRBJ2-5, with D unclear. The V end was cut by 3 bases, the J end by 0 bases, with 5 bases between. The CDR3 extends over 13 amino acids. Germline loops: CDR1 LNHDA, CDR2 SQIVND (reference sequence). CDR3 loop: CASSISDQETQYF. The CDR3 DNA reads as TGTGCCAGTAGTATTTCCGACCAAGAGACCCAGTACTTC.

Worth noting for this clone: The same CDR3 can be traced to other DNA sequences in this sample. The chain is built from TRBV9 and TRBJ2-7, with 13 bases matching TRBD2. Germline CDR1 is SGDLS and CDR2 is YYNGEE. The V gene end was trimmed by 4 bases and the J gene end by 0 bases; junction bases not matched to a gene: 16. This CDR3 is built from 20 residues. The CDR3 coding sequence is TGTGCCAGCAGCTCAAGCGCGTCACTCTGGACTAGCGGGAGCTCCTACGAGCAGTACTTC. Residues: CASSSSASLWTSGSSYEQYF.

The V call is TRBV19, the J call TRBJ1-2; D might be TRBD1 (6 bases). The CDR3 totals 17 residues. Trimming took off 4 bases at V and 1 base at J, with 19 bases between the two ends. Germline lookup yields CDR1 LNHDA and CDR2 SQIVND (reference sequence). The CDR3 DNA is TGTGCCAGTAGTACCGCCCCCCCAGGGGCCTTTAACTATGGCTACACCTTC. Protein: CASSTAPPGAFNYGYTF. Full variable domain (outside the CDR3, taken from reference TRBV19 and TRBJ1-2): DGGITQSPKYLFRKEGQNVTLSCEQNLNHDAMYWYRQDPGQGLRLIYYSQIVNDFQKGDIAEGYSVSREKKESFPLTVTSAQKNPTAFYLCASSTAPPGAFNYGYTFGSGTRLTVV.

The chain carries TRBV5-6 and TRBJ1-3; 8 bases align to TRBD1. Looked up from germline, CDR1 is SGHDT and CDR2 is YYEEEE. The CDR3 consists of 16 residues. V trimming: 4 bases; J trimming: 2 bases; junction bases outside the gene matches: 8. The CDR3 spells CASSNDRGPPGNTIYF. The CDR3 DNA reads TGTGCCAGCAGCAACGACAGGGGTCCGCCTGGAAACACCATATATTTT.

The chain employs TRBV7-9 and TRBJ1-1, with 7 bases that match TRBD1. V lost 7 bases, J lost 4 bases, and 9 bases stayed unmatched. The V gene's germline CDR1 is SEHNR and CDR2 FQNEAQ (reference sequence). The CDR3 has 14 amino acids. The CDR3 sequence is CASTWARGATEAFF. DNA for the CDR3: TGTGCCAGCACCTGGGCCAGGGGGGCCACTGAAGCTTTCTTT. The full variable domain, its missing parts supplied by reference TRBV7-9 and TRBJ1-1, is DTGVSQNPRHKITKRGQNVTFRCDPISEHNRLYWYRQTLGQGPEFLTYFQNEAQLEKSRLLSDRFSAERPKGSFSTLEIQRTEQGDSAMYLCASTWARGATEAFFGQGTRLTVV.

The V call is TRBV11-2, the J call TRBJ2-3; 15 nucleotides line up with TRBD2. Germline CDR1 SGHAT, CDR2 FQNNGV. This CDR3 is 16 amino acids long. V dropped 4 bases and J dropped 7; count of bases not matched to a gene: 6. The DNA for the CDR3 is TGTGCCAGCAGCTGGGGACTAGCGGGAGGTCAACATACGCAGTATTTT. Its protein product is CASSWGLAGGQHTQYF.

Here the CDR3 reads CAWNHRGVDEQYF. The CDR3 bases are TGTGCCTGGAACCACAGGGGCGTCGACGAGCAGTACTTC. V usage is TRBV30 and J usage is TRBJ2-5, with 7 bases fitting TRBD1. The J call could be wrong; TRBJ2-7 is a better fit for the DNA end. The CDR3 loop spans 13 amino acids. Germline V gene sequence: CDR1 GTSNPN, CDR2 SVGIG (reference sequence).

The chain recombines TRBV5-4 with TRBJ2-7, with 8 positions matching TRBD2. There are 16 residues in the CDR3. Per germline, CDR1 SGHNT and CDR2 YYREEE (reference sequence). The V and J ends lost 0 bases and 1 base, in that order; junction bases with no gene match: 6. The CDR3 spells CASSLGVLAASYEQYF. In DNA, the CDR3 is TGTGCCAGCAGCTTGGGTGTACTAGCGGCATCCTACGAGCAGTACTTC.

Of note for this clone: The identical CDR3 is also encoded by other nucleotide sequences in the sample. CDR3 sequence: CASSSQGGQPQHF. The CDR3 nucleotides are TGTGCCAGCAGCTCTCAAGGGGGTCAGCCCCAGCATTTT. The chain carries TRBV7-2 and TRBJ1-5, with TRBD1 as a possible D gene (6 bases). Germline V gives CDR1 SGHTA, CDR2 FQGNSA. Trimming removed 4 bases from V and 6 bases from J, with 10 bases in between. This CDR3 region has 13 residues.

This clone showed up just a few times. The chain combines TRBV9 with TRBJ1-2; unclear D gene. Germline V gives CDR1 SGDLS, CDR2 YYNGEE. The length of the CDR3 is 15 residues. The V end was cut by 0 bases, the J end by 5 bases, with 14 bases between. CDR3 bases: TGTGCCAGCAGCGTAGATGGGCGGGCCCAGTATGGCTACACCTTC. This codes for CASSVDGRAQYGYTF.

This sequence joins TRBV6-5 and TRBJ1-5, with D perhaps TRBD1 (6 bases). The V gene's germline CDR1 is MNHEY and CDR2 SVGAGI. The CDR3 covers 15 residues. Trimming cost V 6 bases and J 1 base, with 13 bases left between them. The CDR3 region has the DNA TGTGCCAGCAGGACTACAGGGTTCAGCAATCAGCCCCAGCATTTT. Translation: CASRTTGFSNQPQHF.

A few counts support this clone. The chain carries TRBV6-6 and TRBJ2-7; a possible D gene is TRBD2 (5 bases). The germline V and J ends were trimmed by 5 bases and 9 bases, with 11 bases remaining between them. Looked up from germline, CDR1 is MNHNY and CDR2 is SVGAGI (reference sequence). The CDR3 sequence is 11 residues long. The CDR3 region has the DNA TGTGCCAGCAGTGCCGGAGGCGGGCAGTACTTC. This encodes CASSAGGGQYF.

This chain links TRBV7-2 with TRBJ2-3; D is unresolved. This CDR3 spans 14 amino acids. Germline V lookup: CDR1 SGHTA, CDR2 FQGNSA. V was cut by 0 bases and J by 1 base, with 5 bases left in between. CDR3 loop: CASSLAPGTDTQYF. CDR3 DNA sequence: TGTGCCAGCAGCTTAGCGCCAGGCACAGATACGCAGTATTTT.

The V and J genes are TRBV5-6 and TRBJ1-2; unclear D gene. V was pared by 2 bases and J by 5 bases, with 7 bases between. CDR3 size: 12 residues. CDR1 SGHDT and CDR2 YYEEEE come from the germline V gene. The CDR3 region is CASSLSAYGYTF. CDR3 sequence (DNA): TGTGCCAGCAGCTTAAGCGCGTATGGCTACACCTTC.

The V and J genes are TRBV7-2 and TRBJ2-5; TRBD1 matches at 7 bases. V trimming: 3 bases; J trimming: 5 bases; junction bases outside the gene matches: 3. The CDR3 runs to 13 residues. Looked up from germline, CDR1 is SGHTA and CDR2 is FQGNSA. In DNA form, the CDR3 reads TGTGCCAGCAGCTTGGACAGGAGGGAGACCCAGTACTTC. Its protein product is CASSLDRRETQYF.

The rearrangement joins TRBV11-2 to TRBJ1-1, with D uncertain. V lost 3 bases and J lost 1, with 6 bases in between. This CDR3 is built from 13 residues. The germline gives CDR1 SGHAT, CDR2 FQNNGV. CDR3 coding DNA: TGTGCCAGCAGCTTCGGGGAGAACACTGAAGCTTTCTTT. Translation: CASSFGENTEAFF.